These T cell receptor beta chains were read from a single sample in a study of blood T cells in healthy people across ages. One entry per CDR3 protein, called by TCRdb with MiXCR from the 5' RACE reads. The sample holds 580,000 or so distinct CDR3 sequences, about 45% seen once. Input material: blood. The receptors derive from an elderly man in good health. The CDR3 runs from the conserved cysteine through the conserved F or W. The order of the fields is CDR3 DNA, CDR3 protein, CDR3 length, clone size, D gene, J gene, V gene. D genes are given only for firm matches. Some rows have no size entry. The others give once, few or many, or a class for an expanded clone.

CDR3 DNA: TGTGCCAGCAGCCAAGTAGCGGCCCCCTACGAGCAGTACTTC
CDR3 protein: CASSQVAAPYEQYF
CDR3 length: 14
clone size: -
D gene: -
J gene: TRBJ2-7
V gene: TRBV4-2

CDR3 DNA: TGTGCCGGCAGAGGACTAGCGGGGGGATTAAGGACCAATGAGCAGTTCTTC
CDR3 protein: CAGRGLAGGLRTNEQFF
CDR3 length: 17
clone size: -
D gene: TRBD2
J gene: TRBJ2-1
V gene: TRBV6-6

CDR3 DNA: TGTGCCAGCAGATGGGGTCGGGCAGGGGCAGGTGGCTACACCTTC
CDR3 protein: CASRWGRAGAGGYTF
CDR3 length: 15
clone size: -
D gene: -
J gene: TRBJ1-2
V gene: TRBV27

CDR3 DNA: TGTGCCAGTAGTAGCACACGGGGGACTGAAGCTTTCTTT
CDR3 protein: CASSSTRGTEAFF
CDR3 length: 13
clone size: few
D gene: -
J gene: TRBJ1-1
V gene: TRBV19

CDR3 DNA: TGTGCCAGCAGCTTGCTGGGACGGACCCAAACTGGGGGGTACTTC
CDR3 protein: CASSLLGRTQTGGYF
CDR3 length: 15
clone size: -
D gene: -
J gene: TRBJ2-5
V gene: TRBV7-9

CDR3 DNA: TGTGCCATCAGGCCAGCGGGGGGGTCACGGGAGACCCAGTACTTC
CDR3 protein: CAIRPAGGSRETQYF
CDR3 length: 15
clone size: -
D gene: TRBD2
J gene: TRBJ2-5
V gene: TRBV10-3

CDR3 DNA: TGTGCCAGCAGTTACTCGTTTGGTAGCTGGGATGAGCAGTTCTTC
CDR3 protein: CASSYSFGSWDEQFF
CDR3 length: 15
clone size: -
D gene: -
J gene: TRBJ2-1
V gene: TRBV6-2/TRBV6-3

CDR3 DNA: TGCAGCGTCCGGGCCGCGAATTTAGAGACCCAGTACTTC
CDR3 protein: CSVRAANLETQYF
CDR3 length: 13
clone size: -
D gene: -
J gene: TRBJ2-5
V gene: TRBV29-1

CDR3 DNA: TGTGCCAGCCTGGCCGGGACAGGGAGGAATCAGCCCCAGCATTTT
CDR3 protein: CASLAGTGRNQPQHF
CDR3 length: 15
clone size: -
D gene: TRBD1
J gene: TRBJ1-5
V gene: TRBV2

CDR3 DNA: TGTGCCAGCAGCAAACGGTCATCGGACCGAAACGAGCAGTACTTC
CDR3 protein: CASSKRSSDRNEQYF
CDR3 length: 15
clone size: few
D gene: -
J gene: TRBJ2-7
V gene: TRBV21-1

CDR3 DNA: TGCAGTGCCGCAAAGACAGGTACCTACGAGCAGTACTTC
CDR3 protein: CSAAKTGTYEQYF
CDR3 length: 13
clone size: -
D gene: -
J gene: TRBJ2-7
V gene: TRBV20-1

CDR3 DNA: TGTGCCAGCAGCTTTATAGGAGAGGCCAAAAACATTCAGTACTTC
CDR3 protein: CASSFIGEAKNIQYF
CDR3 length: 15
clone size: -
D gene: -
J gene: TRBJ2-4
V gene: TRBV11-2

CDR3 DNA: TGCAGTGCCCCGACTAGCGGGGCTAGCTCCTACAATGAGCAGTTCTTC
CDR3 protein: CSAPTSGASSYNEQFF
CDR3 length: 16
clone size: -
D gene: TRBD2
J gene: TRBJ2-1
V gene: TRBV20-1

CDR3 DNA: TGCAGCGTCGGTAGGGGGAGGAACACTGAAGCTTTCTTT
CDR3 protein: CSVGRGRNTEAFF
CDR3 length: 13
clone size: -
D gene: -
J gene: TRBJ1-1
V gene: TRBV20-1

CDR3 DNA: TGTGCCAGCAGTTTAGATCGGGGTGTCCCCTACGAGCAGTACTTC
CDR3 protein: CASSLDRGVPYEQYF
CDR3 length: 15
clone size: -
D gene: -
J gene: TRBJ2-7
V gene: TRBV27

CDR3 DNA: TGTGCCAGCAGCTTCGGGGTTCAGGGAAATGAGCAGTTCTTC
CDR3 protein: CASSFGVQGNEQFF
CDR3 length: 14
clone size: -
D gene: -
J gene: TRBJ2-1
V gene: TRBV7-2

CDR3 DNA: TGTGCCGGCAGCCCCACTGAGGCGCAGTATTTT
CDR3 protein: CAGSPTEAQYF
CDR3 length: 11
clone size: -
D gene: -
J gene: TRBJ2-3
V gene: TRBV7-2

CDR3 DNA: TGTGCCAGCAGAGCGGACAAATATAGCAATCAGCCCCAGCATTTT
CDR3 protein: CASRADKYSNQPQHF
CDR3 length: 15
clone size: many
D gene: -
J gene: TRBJ1-5
V gene: TRBV6-5

CDR3 DNA: TGTGCCAGCAGCCCCACGGGACTAGCGGGGGGGGCATTTGATGAGCAGTACTTC
CDR3 protein: CASSPTGLAGGAFDEQYF
CDR3 length: 18
clone size: -
D gene: TRBD2
J gene: TRBJ2-5
V gene: TRBV3-1

CDR3 DNA: TGCGCCAGCAGCCAAGAGTGGGGACGGGAAGCTAACTATGGCTACACCTTC
CDR3 protein: CASSQEWGREANYGYTF
CDR3 length: 17
clone size: -
D gene: -
J gene: TRBJ1-2
V gene: TRBV4-3

CDR3 DNA: TGTGCCAGCAGTTTCCTGGGAACCGGGAAAAGGAGGGAGCAGTACTTC
CDR3 protein: CASSFLGTGKRREQYF
CDR3 length: 16
clone size: -
D gene: -
J gene: TRBJ2-7
V gene: TRBV6-2/TRBV6-3

CDR3 DNA: TGTGCCAGCAGCAGTAGGGGGTCCCCCCAGAGCAATCAGCCCCAGCATTTT
CDR3 protein: CASSSRGSPQSNQPQHF
CDR3 length: 17
clone size: -
D gene: -
J gene: TRBJ1-5
V gene: TRBV27

CDR3 DNA: TGTGCCAGCACCCCAGGGGGGAATAGCAATCAGCCCCAGCATTTT
CDR3 protein: CASTPGGNSNQPQHF
CDR3 length: 15
clone size: many
D gene: TRBD1
J gene: TRBJ1-5
V gene: TRBV6-5

CDR3 DNA: TGTGCCAGCAGCGTCCTAGTCGGTGAGCAGTACTTC
CDR3 protein: CASSVLVGEQYF
CDR3 length: 12
clone size: -
D gene: -
J gene: TRBJ2-7
V gene: TRBV9

CDR3 DNA: TGTGCCAGCAGCTCAAACCGGGACAGGGTGTCCTACGAGCAGTACTTC
CDR3 protein: CASSSNRDRVSYEQYF
CDR3 length: 16
clone size: -
D gene: TRBD1
J gene: TRBJ2-7
V gene: TRBV7-9

CDR3 DNA: TGCAGTGCTGGAGACCCCGGGGGGCGCACAGATACGCAGTATTTT
CDR3 protein: CSAGDPGGRTDTQYF
CDR3 length: 15
clone size: -
D gene: -
J gene: TRBJ2-3
V gene: TRBV20-1

CDR3 DNA: TGTGCCAGCAGTTACTCGAAGGAGGGGTCTGGGGAGCAGTTCTTC
CDR3 protein: CASSYSKEGSGEQFF
CDR3 length: 15
clone size: many
D gene: -
J gene: TRBJ2-1
V gene: TRBV6-6

CDR3 DNA: TGTGCCAGCAGCTCAGTAGCCAAAAACATTCAGTACTTC
CDR3 protein: CASSSVAKNIQYF
CDR3 length: 13
clone size: few
D gene: -
J gene: TRBJ2-4
V gene: TRBV7-9

CDR3 DNA: TGTGCCAGCAGAAGAACCCAGGACAATGAGCAGTTCTTC
CDR3 protein: CASRRTQDNEQFF
CDR3 length: 13
clone size: -
D gene: -
J gene: TRBJ2-1
V gene: TRBV7-2

CDR3 DNA: TGCGCCAGCAGCCCGGCTAGCGGGAGCCTCGCAGATACGCAGTATTTT
CDR3 protein: CASSPASGSLADTQYF
CDR3 length: 16
clone size: few
D gene: TRBD2
J gene: TRBJ2-3
V gene: TRBV5-1